The 20 T cell receptor beta chains below come from one sample, sequenced in a study of metastatic and nonmetastatic thyroid tumors. TCRdb used MiXCR to call clones anew from the PCR reads. The sample carries roughly 10,000 clones, 20% to 25% recorded once. Nobody among the patients had been given any treatment before thyroid surgery. The specimen sequenced was adjacent normal tissue. The receptor source for this set is a female donor with papillary thyroid cancer or a benign thyroid nodule (not recorded which). Some clones in this sample may be carry-over from other donors' samples.

The sample holds many counts of this clone. Other DNA sequences from this sample encode an identical CDR3 as well. The gene calls are TRBV10-2 and TRBJ1-2; 10 bases match TRBD1. This CDR3 is 13 amino acids long. The V segment lost 9 bases and the J segment 3 bases; nucleotides outside the gene matches: 4. Germline V gene data show CDR1 as WSHSY and CDR2 as SAAADI. CDR3 region: CASSGTGDYGYTF. DNA of the CDR3: TGCGCCAGTTCCGGGACAGGGGACTATGGCTACACCTTC.

At least ten counts were recorded for this clone. The chain carries TRBV4-3 and TRBJ2-7, with D possibly TRBD1 on 6 matching bases. This CDR3 has 17 amino acids. Germline CDR1 LGHNA, CDR2 YSLEER. The V and J ends lost 0 bases and 2 bases respectively, with 17 bases between them. The CDR3 is CASSQEIRSHRAYEQYF. CDR3 DNA: TGCGCCAGCAGCCAAGAGATACGCTCGCACAGGGCCTACGAGCAGTACTTC.

Sample share makes this clone medium-sized. This chain joins TRBV6-4 and TRBJ1-1; D is unclear. The CDR3 loop spans 16 amino acids. Trimming left V 6 bases short and J 4 bases short, with 21 bases between. Germline V lookup: CDR1 MRHNA, CDR2 SNTAGT. The CDR3 loop is CASSKERLGLGTEAFF. In DNA form, the CDR3 reads TGTGCCAGCAGCAAAGAGAGATTAGGACTGGGCACTGAAGCTTTCTTT.

This clone was detected ten times or more. The chain combines TRBV9 with TRBJ1-1; 11 bases fit TRBD1. The CDR3 sequence is 14 residues long. With 3 bases clipped from V and 8 bases from J, the junction kept 6 bases outside the gene matches. Germline V gene sequence: CDR1 SGDLS, CDR2 YYNGEE. The CDR3 DNA follows: TGTGCCAGCAGCGCTCTCGGACAGGGGGCGGAAGCTTTCTTT. Amino acid sequence: CASSALGQGAEAFF. Variable domain in full (rest from reference TRBV9 and TRBJ1-1): DSGVTQTPKHLITATGQRVTLRCSPRSGDLSVYWYQQSLDQGLQFLIQYYNGEERAKGNILERFSAQQFPDLHSELNLSSLELGDSALYFCASSALGQGAEAFFGQGTRLTVV.

This clone is labeled hyperexpanded. J is TRBJ2-3 and V is TRBV18; D is perhaps TRBD2 (6 bases). Germline V lookup: CDR1 KGHSH, CDR2 LQKENI. Trimming removed 8 bases from V and 3 bases from J, with 15 bases in between. CDR3 length: 14 residues. The CDR3, as DNA: TGTGCCAGCCCCCCTATGGGGAGGACAGATACGCAGTATTTT. This translates into CASPPMGRTDTQYF.

This clone showed up many times. This chain links TRBV7-8 with TRBJ2-3, with no clear D. Trimming stripped 8 bases from V and 0 bases from J, with 12 bases between. The germline V gene encodes CDR1 SGHVS and CDR2 FQNEAQ. This CDR3 spans 14 amino acids. The CDR3 is CASGRRDSTDTQYF. The CDR3 coding sequence is TGTGCCAGCGGTCGGCGCGATAGCACAGATACGCAGTATTTT.

This clone rates as medium-sized. The chain is built from TRBV11-2 and TRBJ1-5; D possibly corresponds to TRBD1 (6 bases). CDR1 SGHAT and CDR2 FQNNGV come from the germline V gene. Trimming took off 1 base at V and 6 bases at J, with 7 bases between the two ends. This CDR3 is built from 13 residues. For the CDR3, the DNA is TGTGCCAGCAGCTTAGGGGGGCTTCAGCCCCAGCATTTT. Encoded protein: CASSLGGLQPQHF.

This rearrangement joins TRBV28 to TRBJ1-4; a possible D gene is TRBD1 (6 bases). Germline CDR1 reads MDHEN; CDR2 reads SYDVKM. V was pared by 3 bases and J by 0 bases, with 8 bases between. The CDR3 is 15 amino acids. The CDR3 loop is CASSFGQSTNEKLFF. Written as DNA, the CDR3 is TGTGCCAGCAGTTTTGGACAGTCAACTAATGAAAAACTGTTTTTT.

This clone was seen at least ten times. This chain links TRBV7-3 with TRBJ2-1; no definite D call. The germline V and J ends were trimmed by 0 bases and 0 bases, with 12 bases remaining between them. Germline V gene lookup returns CDR1 SGHTA and CDR2 FQGTGA. The CDR3 runs 17 residues. CDR3 sequence: CASSLTPYIHSYNEQFF. Here the CDR3 DNA reads TGTGCCAGCAGCTTAACCCCGTACATCCACTCCTACAATGAGCAGTTCTTC.

This chain joins TRBV5-1 and TRBJ1-3; 7 bases match TRBD1. The CDR3 is 15 amino acids. Germline-derived CDR1 and CDR2 are SGHRS and YFSETQ. Unmatched junction bases numbered 8, after V lost 4 bases and J lost 4 bases. Here the CDR3 reads CASSPLTGTGNTIYF. CDR3 nucleotide sequence: TGCGCCAGCAGCCCCCTGACAGGGACCGGAAACACCATATATTTT.

This clone was seen repeatedly, ten times or more. This may be a read error, as it is one base from a much larger clone. The CDR3 end shows no conserved phenylalanine or tryptophan, and so a read error is likely. This sequence joins TRBV7-6 and TRBJ2-7; 8 nucleotides agree with TRBD1. Germline-derived CDR1 and CDR2 are SGHVS and FNYEAQ. CDR3 length equals 14 residues. The ends lost 5 bases at V and 6 bases at J; junction bases unmatched: 9. The chain's CDR3 is CASSLRQGNREQYL. The CDR3 region has the DNA TGTGCCAGCAGCCTAAGACAGGGGAATCGCGAGCAGTACCTC.

This clone was recorded many times. The V gene is TRBV7-9, the J gene TRBJ2-2, with 9 bases matching TRBD1. Trimming removed 3 bases from V and 7 bases from J; junction bases left unmatched: 6. The CDR3 loop spans 15 amino acids. Germline-derived CDR1 and CDR2 are SEHNR and FQNEAQ (reference sequence). The CDR3, as DNA: TGTGCCAGCAGCTTCACAGGGGGCTCGGGCGGGGAGCTGTTTTTT. Encoded protein: CASSFTGGSGGELFF.

This clone was seen at least ten times. The chain is built from TRBV18 and TRBJ2-2; TRBD2 matches 10 bases. The V gene's germline CDR1 is KGHSH and CDR2 LQKENI. V gave up 2 bases and J gave up 6 bases; unmatched junction bases: 9. The CDR3 totals 17 residues. CDR3 amino acids: CASSPSSGGVLPGELFF. CDR3 DNA: TGTGCCAGCTCACCATCTAGCGGGGGAGTACTGCCCGGGGAGCTGTTTTTT.

This clone showed up many times. The J gene is TRBJ2-3, the V gene TRBV5-1; D remains ambiguous. V dropped 3 bases and J dropped 0 bases, with 14 bases sitting between them. Germline V gene data show CDR1 as SGHRS and CDR2 as YFSETQ. The CDR3 is 16 amino acids. The CDR3: CASSSLRTLSTDTQYF. CDR3 coding DNA: TGCGCCAGCAGCTCGCTCAGGACCCTTAGCACAGATACGCAGTATTTT.

This clone was recorded at least ten times. This may stem from a read error, because a much larger clone lies one nucleotide away. This chain joins TRBV10-2 and TRBJ1-5; perhaps TRBD1 as D (6 bases). Germline V gene data show CDR1 as WSHSY and CDR2 as SAAADI. CDR3 length: 13 residues. CDR3 nucleotide sequence: TGCGCCAGCCAAGGGGGGGGCAATCGGCCCCAGCATTTT. Its protein is CASQGGGNRPQHF.

This clone was found a few times. This sequence joins TRBV28 and TRBJ1-2, with a possible D match to TRBD1 (6 bases). There are 15 residues in the CDR3. Trimming left V 4 bases short and J 2 bases short, with 14 bases between. Germline CDR1 and CDR2: MDHEN and SYDVKM. The CDR3 DNA reads TGTGCCAGCAGTTCGGGGGGCGGGAGGAACTATGGCTACACCTTC. Amino acids: CASSSGGGRNYGYTF.

This clone was seen many times. As DNA, the CDR3 is TGTGCCAGCAGCCAAGCGGGACGGTCATCCTCCTACGAGCAGTACTTC. Translation gives CASSQAGRSSSYEQYF. The chain couples TRBV3-1 to TRBJ2-7; D may be TRBD1 or TRBD2 (5 bases each). Looked up from germline, CDR1 is LGHDT and CDR2 is YNNKEL (reference sequence). Deletions cut 1 base from V and 0 bases from J, with 13 bases between. The CDR3 totals 16 residues.

This clone counts as medium-sized. The chain joins TRBV20-1 to TRBJ2-3; 9 positions agree with TRBD2. CDR1 and CDR2 from the germline V gene are DFQATT and SNEGSKA (reference sequence). The V gene end was trimmed by 2 bases and the J gene end by 1 base; junction bases not matched to a gene: 1. There are 14 residues in the CDR3. The CDR3 loop is CSARKRGGTDTQYF. In nucleotides, the CDR3 is TGCAGTGCTAGAAAGCGGGGGGGCACAGATACGCAGTATTTT.

The chain couples TRBV6-2 or TRBV6-3 to TRBJ2-7, with TRBD2 identical over 8 bases. V dropped 6 bases and J dropped 2; count of bases not matched to a gene: 9. The germline V gene has CDR1 MNHEY and CDR2 SVGEGT. The CDR3 totals 15 residues. DNA of the CDR3: TGTGCCAGCAGCCCCCGGGGGGGCAACCCCTACGAGCAGTACGTC. This sequence encodes CASSPRGGNPYEQYV.

V gene TRBV27 combines with J gene TRBJ2-7, with D perhaps matching TRBD1 (6 bases). CDR1 MNHEY and CDR2 SMNVEV come from the germline V gene (reference sequence). Trimming removed 4 bases from V and 7 bases from J, with 17 bases in between. This CDR3 contains 14 residues. The CDR3 loop reads CASSYRVFGKEQYF. DNA for the CDR3: TGTGCCAGCAGTTACAGGGTTTTCGGCAAAGAGCAGTACTTC.